The present T cell receptor beta chain was sequenced within a study of Ad26.COV2.S vaccination and SARS-CoV-2 variants. The wider study: Each vaccinee took Ad26.COV2.S intramuscularly, once or twice 56 days apart.

Treatment indicated: some 20 received Ad26.COV2.S at low or high dose, single or two shots; 5 received placebo; per-sample allocation not given. Samples were taken on day 63 after the first vaccine or placebo injection. Recruitment in Boston yielded a donor of adult age, 18-55 years. CDR1 is LNHDA, CDR2 SQIVND, per germline (reference sequence). The CDR3 consists of 14 residues. The V end lost 2 bases, the J end lost 1 base, and 7 bases lay between the germline ends. Profiled with immunoSEQ multiplex PCR; TCRdb holds only in-frame clones, not every one. The profile covers fewer than 400,000 clones, with about 85% appearing a single time and 2% to 2.5% taken by the ten largest.

This TCR was recovered from a person between 18 and 59 years old who received the Ad26.COV2.S COVID-19 vaccine or a placebo. The specimen was peripheral blood, collected in a trial of Ad26.COV2.S vaccine versus placebo. The gene calls are TRBV19 and TRBJ2-3; D may be TRBD2 (5 bases). The CDR3 sequence: CASSIRRRTDTQYF. The CDR3 nucleotides read TGTGCCAGTAGTATAAGGAGGCGCACAGATACGCAGTATTTT.